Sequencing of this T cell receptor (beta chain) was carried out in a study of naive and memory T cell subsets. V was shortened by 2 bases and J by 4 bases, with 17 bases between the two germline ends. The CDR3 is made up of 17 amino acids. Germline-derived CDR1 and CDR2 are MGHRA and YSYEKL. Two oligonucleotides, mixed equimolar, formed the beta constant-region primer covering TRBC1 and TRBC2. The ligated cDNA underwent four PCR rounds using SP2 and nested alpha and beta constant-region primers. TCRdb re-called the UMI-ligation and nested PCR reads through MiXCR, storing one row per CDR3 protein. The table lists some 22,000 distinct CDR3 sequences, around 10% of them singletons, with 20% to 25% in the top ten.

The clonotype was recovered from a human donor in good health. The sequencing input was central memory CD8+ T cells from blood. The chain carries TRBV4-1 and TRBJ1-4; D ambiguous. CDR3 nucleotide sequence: TGCGCCAGCAGCCAAAGATCGGCCGGGGAAATTAATGAAAAACTGTTTTTT. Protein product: CASSQRSAGEINEKLFF.